The present TCR beta chain was sequenced within a study of blood T cells in healthy people across ages. The CDR3 length is 17 residues. The germline V gene has CDR1 MGHRA and CDR2 YSYEKL. The trim removed 0 bases at V and 0 bases at J, leaving 7 bases unmatched. Using a J-beta primer mix together with a sample-barcoded 5' primer, a second PCR was run for roughly 6 to 12 cycles. One entry per CDR3 protein results from TCRdb running MiXCR on the 5' RACE reads. The sample records 700,000 to 800,000 distinct CDR3 sequences, 35% to 45% being singletons. The TCR comes from a woman aged 60-75 years in good health. J is TRBJ1-2 and V is TRBV4-1; TRBD1 matches at 7 bases. Sequencing was done on a sample of blood. CDR3 DNA: TGCGCCAGCAGCCAAGATAACGACAGGGTAGCTAACTATGGCTACACCTTC. Residues: CASSQDNDRVANYGYTF.